Below, 13 T cell receptor beta chains from the same sample are listed, as sequenced in a study of long-term antiretroviral therapy in people with HIV. immunoSEQ v3.0 was run at survey level. TCRdb's table, derived via immunoSEQ multiplex PCR, lists solely in-frame clones and lacks some. Among a few thousand clones listed, 88% were seen once. Sample: unsorted PBMCs, taken 1.3 years after starting antiretroviral therapy. These receptors were taken from a woman aged 45 to 65 with HIV.

CDR3 nucleotide sequence: TGTGCCAGCAGAACACAGGGCCACGAGCAGTACTTC. Residues: CASRTQGHEQYF. The gene calls are TRBV28 and TRBJ2-7, with D perhaps matching TRBD1 (6 bases). Germline CDR1 and CDR2: MDHEN and SYDVKM. This CDR3 has 12 amino acids. V lost 6 bases to trimming and J lost 5 bases, with 11 bases between them.

This chain links TRBV6-1 with TRBJ2-1; D not certain. The germline V gene has CDR1 MNHNS and CDR2 SASEGT. The CDR3 has 13 residues. The CDR3 is CASPPNGRDEQFF. The CDR3 bases are TGTGCTTCCCCCCCGAACGGACGGGATGAGCAGTTCTTC.

The rearrangement uses TRBV27 and TRBJ2-7; D gene ambiguous. The CDR3 runs to 12 residues. Trimming took off 6 bases at V and 6 bases at J, with 12 bases between the two ends. The germline V gene encodes CDR1 MNHEY and CDR2 SMNVEV (reference sequence). The CDR3 sequence: CASRRDSTEQYF. DNA of the CDR3: TGTGCCAGCAGGCGAGATTCGACCGAGCAGTACTTC.

The V and J genes are TRBV6-5 and TRBJ1-1; no clear D gene. Trimming left V 0 bases short and J 0 bases short, with 11 bases between. The CDR3 length is 16 residues. Germline V CDR1 and CDR2: MNHEY, SVGAGI. CDR3 loop: CASSYSTIQLNTEAFF. In DNA form, the CDR3 reads TGTGCCAGCAGTTACTCAACTATACAGCTGAACACTGAAGCTTTCTTT.

This clone was recorded once. The CDR3, as DNA: TGTGCCAGCAGCAAAGGACAGGGACATATGGAAAAACTGTTTTTT. Translating gives CASSKGQGHMEKLFF. V usage is TRBV21-1 and J usage is TRBJ1-4; the table's D call, TRBD1, was not checked against the DNA. TRBV21-1 is deemed a pseudogene. There are 15 residues in the CDR3.

The chain has TRBV11-2 and TRBJ2-7; D uncertain. Looked up from germline, CDR1 is SGHAT and CDR2 is FQNNGV. The CDR3 totals 12 residues. V lost 1 base and J 2 bases, leaving 3 bases between the germline ends. CDR3 coding DNA: TGTGCCAGCAGCTTAGCGGCCTACGAGCAGTACTTC. It is translated as CASSLAAYEQYF.

The chain links TRBV21-1 to TRBJ2-2; no check of the table's D call, TRBD1, against the DNA was made. TRBV21-1 is assigned pseudogene status. The CDR3 covers 19 residues. For the CDR3, the DNA is TGTGCCAGCAGCAAAGAATCGGGTACAGGGGGCAACACACCCGGGGAGCTGTTTTTT. Residues: CASSKESGTGGNTPGELFF.

The chain employs TRBV5-1 and TRBJ1-6; TRBD1 is a possible D gene (6 bases). Trimming took off 2 bases at V and 0 bases at J, with 9 bases between the two ends. CDR3 length: 16 residues. The germline gives CDR1 SGHRS, CDR2 YFSETQ. CDR3 protein: CASSFGQSSYNSPLHF. In nucleotides, the CDR3 is TGCGCCAGCAGCTTTGGACAGAGCTCCTATAATTCACCCCTCCACTTT. Based on the CDR3 plus reference TRBV5-1 and TRBJ1-6, the full variable domain is KAGVTQTPRYLIKTRGQQVTLSCSPISGHRSVSWYQQTPGQGLQFLFEYFSETQRNKGNFPGRFSGRQFSNSRSEMNVSTLELGDSALYLCASSFGQSSYNSPLHFGNGTRLTVT.

The chain uses TRBV6-5 and TRBJ1-4; possible D gene TRBD1, 6 bases. Trimming shortened V by 8 bases and J by 0 bases, and 13 bases separated the two germline ends. The CDR3 loop spans 15 amino acids. The germline V gene has CDR1 MNHEY and CDR2 SVGAGI. CDR3 nucleotide sequence: TGTGCCAGCTCCGAGGGGGGTGCAACTAATGAAAAACTGTTTTTT. Its protein is CASSEGGATNEKLFF.

This sequence joins TRBV6-6 and TRBJ1-4; maybe TRBD1 (6 bases). V lost 6 bases to trimming and J lost 2 bases, with 13 bases between them. There are 15 residues in the CDR3. Per the germline V gene, CDR1 is MNHNY and CDR2 is SVGAGI (reference sequence). The CDR3 loop is CASRDRRGTNEKLFF. CDR3 coding DNA: TGTGCCAGCAGAGACCGCAGGGGTACTAATGAAAAACTGTTTTTT.

This sequence joins TRBV4-1 and TRBJ1-1, with TRBD1 identical over 7 bases. The CDR3 runs 15 residues. V trimming: 0 bases; J trimming: 6 bases; junction bases outside the gene matches: 7. Germline CDR1 is MGHRA and CDR2 is YSYEKL. DNA for the CDR3: TGCGCCAGCAGCCAAGAGGGCAGGGGGTCATCTGAAGCTTTCTTT. Protein sequence: CASSQEGRGSSEAFF.

The chain carries TRBV6-1 and TRBJ2-7; 7 bases line up with TRBD1. Germline trimming cut 4 bases from V and 5 bases from J; bases unmatched to any gene: 11. CDR1 and CDR2 (germline): MNHNS, SASEGT. The CDR3 spans 15 residues. CDR3 coding DNA: TGTGCCAGCAGTGGAAGACAGGGACGGGTCGACGAGCAGTACTTC. This encodes CASSGRQGRVDEQYF.

This sequence joins TRBV19 and TRBJ1-5; D not certain. The CDR3 length is 16 residues. V was trimmed by 2 bases and J by 0 bases, leaving 11 bases between them. The germline V gene encodes CDR1 LNHDA and CDR2 SQIVND (reference sequence). The CDR3 coding sequence is TGTGCCAGTAGTATATCCCCGGGAAATAGCAATCAGCCCCAGCATTTT. It translates to CASSISPGNSNQPQHF.